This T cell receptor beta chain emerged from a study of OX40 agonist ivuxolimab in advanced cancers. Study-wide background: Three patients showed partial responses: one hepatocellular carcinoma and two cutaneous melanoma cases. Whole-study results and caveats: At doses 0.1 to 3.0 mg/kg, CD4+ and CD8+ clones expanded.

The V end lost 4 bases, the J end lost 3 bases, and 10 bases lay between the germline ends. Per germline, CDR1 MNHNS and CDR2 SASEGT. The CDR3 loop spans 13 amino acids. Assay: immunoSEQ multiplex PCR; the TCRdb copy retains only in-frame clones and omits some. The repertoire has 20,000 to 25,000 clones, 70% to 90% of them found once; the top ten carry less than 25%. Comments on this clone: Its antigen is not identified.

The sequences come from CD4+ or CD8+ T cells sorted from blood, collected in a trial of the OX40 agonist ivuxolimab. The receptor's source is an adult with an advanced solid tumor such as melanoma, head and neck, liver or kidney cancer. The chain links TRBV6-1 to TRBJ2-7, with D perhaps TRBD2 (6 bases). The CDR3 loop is CASSAPGDYEQYF. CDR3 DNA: TGTGCCAGCAGTGCCCCGGGGGACTACGAGCAGTACTTC.